A selection of T cell receptor beta chains follows, all from one sample in a study of blood T cell repertoires in COVID-19. Some clones are missing from TCRdb's copy, which holds only in-frame ones; the method was immunoSEQ multiplex PCR. The profile shows about 59,000 clones, 65% to 80% of them singletons. Sequences were obtained from peripheral blood. These TCRs come from a woman in her sixties or seventies with acute or convalescent COVID-19. Each CDR3 is given with its conserved first and last residue. Fields, in order: V gene, clone size, D gene, J gene, CDR3 DNA, CDR3 protein. D genes are given only for firm matches. Some rows mark clone size as missing; the rest say once, few, many or name a class of expanded clone.

TRBV11-2	NA	NA	TRBJ2-3	TGTGCCAGCAGCTACCCCGTGAGGGGGAGTGATACGCAGTATTTT	CASSYPVRGSDTQYF
TRBV2	few	TRBD1	TRBJ1-4	TGTGCCAGCAGTGACAGGGGGCGGGAAAAACTGTTTTTT	CASSDRGREKLFF
TRBV3-1/TRBV3-2	NA	TRBD1	TRBJ1-1	TGTGCCAGCAGCCAAGATATGGGTTGGGGGACAGACTGGAAGAACACTGAAGCTTTCTTT	CASSQDMGWGTDWKNTEAFF
TRBV2	NA	NA	TRBJ1-5	TGTGCCAGTAGGGGCTGGGGGGAGCAGCCCCAGCATTTT	CASRGWGEQPQHF
TRBV14	NA	NA	TRBJ1-1	TGTGCCAGCAGCCAACAGCGATTGAACACTGAAGCTTTCTTT	CASSQQRLNTEAFF
TRBV5-1	NA	TRBD1	TRBJ1-3	TGCGCCAGCAGCTTCGACGGCAGGGGGTACTCTGGAAACACCATATATTTT	CASSFDGRGYSGNTIYF
TRBV9	NA	TRBD2	TRBJ2-2	TGTGCCAGCAGCGTAGGCGGGGGGACCAACACCGGGGAGCTGTTTTTT	CASSVGGGTNTGELFF
TRBV4-1	NA	NA	TRBJ2-3	TGCGCCAGCAGCCAAGCCTTCCTAGGCACAGATACGCAGTATTTT	CASSQAFLGTDTQYF
TRBV28	few	NA	TRBJ1-1	TGTGCCAGCACTACTACAGGGCTGCACACTGAAGCTTTCTTT	CASTTTGLHTEAFF
TRBV27	NA	TRBD1	TRBJ2-7	TGTGCCAGCAGCCGCCCGGGACAGGGGATCTACGAGCAGTACTTC	CASSRPGQGIYEQYF
TRBV27	NA	TRBD1	TRBJ1-5	TGTGCCAGCAGTACCGGACAGGGTAGAAATCAGCCCCAGCATTTT	CASSTGQGRNQPQHF
TRBV2	NA	TRBD1	TRBJ1-5	TGTGCCAGCAGTGACCAGGGGGTGGTGTCAAATCAGCCCCAGCATTTT	CASSDQGVVSNQPQHF
TRBV3-1/TRBV3-2	NA	TRBD1	TRBJ1-5	TGTGCCAGCAGCCAAGGACAGGGAGGAGTTCAGCCCCAGCATTTT	CASSQGQGGVQPQHF
TRBV4-1	NA	TRBD1	TRBJ2-1	TGCGCCAGCAGCCACAAAGCCAGAGGGGGCCTCTCCTACAATGAGCAGTTCTTC	CASSHKARGGLSYNEQFF